This record concerns one T cell receptor (beta chain) sequence. The V gene's germline CDR1 is KGHSH and CDR2 LQKENI. The CDR3 is 19 residues long. V gave up 2 bases and J gave up 6 bases; unmatched junction bases: 19. Construction of the TCR beta libraries employed iRepertoire HTBI primers in conjunction with Arm-PCR of CDR3 regions. MiXCR, run by TCRdb on the multiplex PCR reads, gives a single entry per CDR3 protein. The sample holds about 460,000 distinct CDR3 sequences, around 15% seen once. Time point reported: newly diagnosed GD, antithyroid drugs for less than 3 months. PBMCs provided the RNA from which the TCR library was made. This specimen belongs to a study of regulatory T cells in long-lasting Graves disease. These data also formed part of another study, on T cells in Graves' hyperthyroidism and ophthalmopathy. That work contributes: Patients were aged 18 to 65, had disease duration under 2 months, and had newly diagnosed hyperthyroidism.

The sample was peripheral blood mononuclear cells (PBMCs), taken at new diagnosis, from a patient treated with antithyroid drugs. This TCR derives from a woman between 50 and 59 years old with Graves disease. The chain employs TRBV18 and TRBJ2-4; 7 nucleotides agree with TRBD1. CDR3 protein: CASSPLAPAPGTDRNIQYF. The CDR3 DNA reads as TGTGCCAGCTCACCATTGGCTCCTGCCCCGGGGACAGACAGAAACATTCAGTACTTC.